This TCR beta chain stems from a study of cytomegalovirus exposure and HLA in healthy donors. Findings and caveats of the study: Cytomegalovirus association was assigned to 150 to 200 TCR beta chains.

The ends were cut back, 6 bases at V and 11 bases at J, with 15 bases in the middle. CDR1 and CDR2 from the germline V gene are SQVTM and ANQGSEA. The CDR3 is 11 residues long. Assay used: immunoSEQ multiplex PCR; TCRdb lists only in-frame clones, some missing. Here the sample spans roughly 200,000 clones, around nine tenths being singletons. In the case of this clone: What it recognizes is unknown.

The rearrangement links TRBV29-1 to TRBJ2-3; possibly TRBD1 for D (5 bases). Material: PBMCs. This TCR came from a man aged 25-40 years in good health and CMV-seropositive. CDR3 nucleotide sequence: TGCAGCGTCGGTGACAGTACCAAGCAGTATTTT. It specifies CSVGDSTKQYF.